This T cell receptor beta chain is drawn from a study of cytomegalovirus exposure and HLA in healthy donors (TCRdb year 2017). About the investigation overall: An earlier analysis of approximately 600 of the donors reported 276 Gb of sequence data and roughly 110 million unique TCR beta sequences from 150 million to 200 million T cells. An early release that covered roughly 600 HLA-typed donors contained around 300 gigabases of sequencing data and around 80 million unique TCR sequences. Of the roughly 400 genotyped donors, over 65% fell in the genetic ancestry cluster associated with self-reported Caucasian donors. The study aimed to test whether cataloging public T cell receptors could reveal signatures of past pathogen exposure. Using immunosequencing, the study profiled T cell repertoires from some 670 subjects and related those repertoires to cytomegalovirus serostatus. A separate validation cohort of more than 100 different subjects was used in addition to the roughly 720-subject first cohort. High-throughput TCR immunosequencing, statistical association of individual TCRs with disease status, and machine learning were combined to predict cytomegalovirus infection status. A later analysis re-examined previously published TCR beta repertoires from around 670 donors and added high-resolution HLA genotyping to investigate patterns of TCR occurrence. Rather than using new phenotypic data, the later analysis identified candidate immune exposures from TCR beta sequences and from how often those sequences occurred across donors. To decide whether each TCR beta V gene segment behaved as functional or pseudogenic, an earlier analysis of fewer than 750 of the donors relied on high-throughput TCR beta sequencing. Donor age, sex, ethnicity and CMV serostatus were compiled alongside the repertoire data. A later genetic analysis took genome-wide SNP genotypes for about 55% of the 666 donors and used that subset as a discovery cohort. All discovery cohort repertoires had been generated using a single sequencing platform. Both class I and class II loci were covered by HLA typing, at four-digit resolution. The number of donors typed differed by locus, with 629-630 for A, B, C, DRB1 and DQB1, about 500 for DQA1, about 610 for DPA1, and approximately 470 for DPB1. Roughly five DR-DQ haplotypes were treated as single units for association and clustering because of strong linkage in the cohort. Among 300 to 500 genotyped donors of the cohort, an average of approximately 220,000 unique TCR beta nucleotide sequences was sequenced per donor, of which about 18% were non-productive. Here is what the overall study found, with its caveats: Because counts were too low, some 16 rarely observed V segments, including chromosome 9 orphons, were excluded from the earlier analysis of 587 of the donors. Roughly uniform sequencing depth across donors was assumed in presence/absence analyses, although this assumption may not hold. Correlated functional status among segregating V segments might reflect linkage disequilibrium, but an unknown experimental factor could not be ruled out. It was suggested by the authors that the approach could potentially be generalized to other disease states and immunological phenotypes. An association between a missense DCLRE1C variant and V-gene and J-gene trimming of TCR beta chains was found in a later genetic analysis and replicated in an independent cohort. CMV serostatus was the only immune exposure information available for the cohort. Only TCR beta chains were sequenced in this cohort, and the absence of alpha or paired-chain data limited detectable features. Strong co-occurrence of HLA alleles, especially DR and DQ, made assigning TCR associations to individual alleles difficult. In an earlier analysis of a few hundred of the donors, most TCR beta V segments were observed in productive rearrangements about 90% or about 30% of the time, broadly matching IMGT annotations. Across donors, most TCR sequences were observed very rarely, whereas some public TCRs were present in many individuals. A group of highly shared sequence variants was considered likely to be a technical artifact of the sequencing pipeline. A further reported finding was that TCR beta sequences accurately predicted the HLA-A and HLA-B alleles for most subjects in the first cohort. In vitro tests confirmed that a few of the cytomegalovirus-associated TCR beta chains recognize cytomegalovirus antigens. A later analysis associated 17,000 or so TCR beta sequences with specific HLA alleles at a false discovery rate of 0.05. In a later analysis, HLA-associated TCR beta chains were found to be more clonally expanded and to have lower generation probabilities than equally common non-associated chains. Most CMV-associated TCR beta chains appeared to be HLA-restricted in a later analysis, and the HLA associations seemed to be driven largely by CMV exposure. According to a later genetic analysis, donors in an Asian-associated ancestry cluster had fewer N-insertions in productive TCRs than the approximately 610-donor mean. A later analysis found that TCR association rates varied across HLA loci, with DRB1 alleles showing the most associated TCRs and HLA-C alleles the fewest. In a later analysis, several top co-occurrence clusters were reported to appear linked to parvovirus B19, influenza, CMV and Epstein-Barr virus. The classifier was reported to diagnose cytomegalovirus status with high specificity and sensitivity in both the original cohort and the validation cohort. The study gave a list of about 160 TCR beta chains associated with cytomegalovirus. Because HLA typing was missing for some donors at each locus, association tests included only the typed subset.

The receptor library was made with the immunoSEQ multiplex PCR assay. For the multiplex PCR, a mixture combining 60 forward primers for TCR Vbeta segments and 13 reverse primers for TCR Jbeta segments was used. The CDR3 region of rearranged TCR beta genes was amplified from genomic DNA with a multiplex PCR assay. Amplified TCR beta libraries were sequenced as 87-base-pair reads on the Illumina HiSeq System. As for the authors' bioinformatics: A later analysis counted about 76 million unique TCR beta chains across the 666 repertoires, and some 11 million of these chains were shared by at least two donors. Raw reads were error-corrected and collapsed into unique sequences with a nearest-neighbor algorithm that merged closely related sequences to remove PCR and sequencing errors. To assign V, D and J gene segments, CDR3 sequences were aligned to IMGT reference sequences. For a sequence to be retained, a match of at least six nucleotides was required to both a V gene segment and a J gene segment. Rearrangements were classified as productive when the CDR3 lacked stop codons and remained in frame with V and J, and all other rearrangements were classified as non-productive. Following IMGT convention, CDR3 was defined as the stretch from the second conserved V-encoded cysteine up to the conserved J-encoded phenylalanine. In an earlier analysis of around 570 of the donors, sequences lacking an unambiguous match to a single V gene segment were excluded. In an earlier analysis of more than 500 of the donors, a V segment was called functional when productive rearrangements were above 56.7%, and segregating when the standard deviation between donors exceeded 5%. A statistical classification framework was developed to diagnose cytomegalovirus status using the catalog of TCR beta chain sequences. In a later analysis, V and J genes were assigned by comparing TCR nucleotide sequences against IMGT/GENE-DB human TR gene sequences. A later analysis assigned CDR3 sequences and most-parsimonious VDJ recombination scenarios with the TCRdist pipeline. In a later analysis, each TCR beta chain was defined by its CDR3 amino acid sequence together with its V-gene family, and reads lacking a unique V-gene family were excluded. To address suspected cross-contamination and a sequencing artifact, a later analysis removed around 590 highly shared, low-generation-probability nucleotide sequences. In a later analysis, a clonal expansion index for each public chain was calculated from normalized within-repertoire ranks of inferred template counts. In a later analysis, generation probabilities were computed with a VDJ recombination model fitted to out-of-frame rearrangements, and the resulting probabilities were checked against IGoR. In a later analysis, TCR-TCR, TCR-HLA and TCR-CMV co-occurrence was scored with hypergeometric tests, and a repertoire-size bias correction was applied to TCR pairs. A later analysis estimated false discovery rates by permuting HLA or CMV assignments 20 times. In a later analysis, co-occurring TCRs were grouped using DBSCAN, and TCRdist sequence similarity was added for clustering within HLA-allele-positive subsets. Co-occurrence clustering excluded repertoires with fewer than 30,000 or more than 120,000 public chains, plus five with anomalous nucleotide sharing. Here the immuneACCESS table is served through TCRdb, limited to in-frame sequences with V and J called. Missing clones are a known gap in these copies; in checked studies unresolved V genes cover under half, and the rest lacks a known reason. The V and J calls and clone size are taken from that table; D and trimming were inferred from the DNA. The sample table contains under 200,000 clones; only one count was recorded for roughly four fifths of them. Jointly, the top ten make up roughly 8% of the sample.

In the case of this clone: No cognate antigen has been identified for it. Base quality data are lacking; no much larger clone is found one base away.

The cohort consisted of 650 to 850 healthy bone marrow donors. At the time of sampling, every cohort member was nominally healthy, though immune exposures that went unrecorded were likely present. The donor was CMV seropositive and was included in the group of 289 seropositive cohort members. A peripheral blood sample was provided by each donor, and peripheral blood mononuclear cells were used for TCR beta sequencing. The Qiagen DNeasy Blood Extraction Kit was used to extract genomic DNA from the blood cell samples. The specimen sequenced was PBMCs. This TCR was recovered from a male donor in good health and CMV-seropositive.

The DNA is as follows: TGTGCCAGCAGTCAGACAGGGGAAAACACCGGGGAGCTGTTTTTT. Translated, it gives CASSQTGENTGELFF. In this chain, TRBV6-1 is recombined with TRBJ2-2, with 8 junctional bases fitting TRBD1. The CDR1 and CDR2 encoded by the germline V gene are MNHNS and SASEGT. Ends trimmed: V by 5 bases, J by 2 bases; bases unmatched to a gene: 4. The CDR3 spans 15 residues, from the cysteine through the phenylalanine. Left in the record is the CDR3 DNA by itself, 45 bases read in frame from the first base.